A single sample gave rise to the 31 T cell receptor beta chains below, sequenced in a study of T cells in Graves' hyperthyroidism and ophthalmopathy (dated by TCRdb to between 2019 and 2020). Library preparation was by multiplex PCR. The listed sequencing device is Illumina HiSeq 2000. Amplification of TCR beta CDR3 regions was carried out from RNA transcripts. The first round of RT-PCR for the TCR CDR3 was performed with the HTBI primer set and the Qiagen OneStep RT-PCR kit. TCRdb applied fastp at Q25 and MiXCR to the public reads, then kept only in-frame beta chains. Rows are unified per CDR3 protein, each entry keeping the most common DNA and genes. The sample table records around 700,000 distinct CDR3 sequences; over 15% of these occur just once. Approximately 15% of the sample is held by the ten biggest clonotypes. Sequences were obtained from blood. Every receptor here comes from a woman aged 45-65 years with Graves' hyperthyroidism that later progressed to Graves' ophthalmopathy.

The V gene is TRBV27, the J gene TRBJ2-1, with 7 bases aligning to TRBD2. Germline CDR1 is MNHEY and CDR2 is SMNVEV (reference sequence). The CDR3 sequence is 12 residues long. Unmatched junction bases numbered 3, after V lost 6 bases and J lost 7 bases. CDR3 nucleotides: TGTGCCAGCAGGCTGGGGGGGAATGAGCAGTTCTTC. It translates to CASRLGGNEQFF.

This chain joins TRBV4-1 and TRBJ1-5; D possibly corresponds to TRBD1 (5 bases). Trimming took 0 bases from V and 4 from J, leaving 25 bases between them. This CDR3 is 20 amino acids long. Germline V gives CDR1 MGHRA, CDR2 YSYEKL. Written as DNA, the CDR3 is TGCGCCAGCAGCCAAGATCTAGCCAGGGCCCTAATGGGAGGTAATCAGCCCCAGCATTTT. Its translation is CASSQDLARALMGGNQPQHF.

This sequence joins TRBV18 and TRBJ2-4, with no clear D. The V and J ends lost 4 bases and 4 bases respectively, with 8 bases between them. CDR3 size: 13 residues. Germline assignment: CDR1 KGHSH and CDR2 LQKENI. In DNA form, the CDR3 reads TGTGCCAGCTCACAATCGCCTAAAAACATTCAGTACTTC. The encoded protein is CASSQSPKNIQYF.

The table lists this clonotype with a few counts. This CDR3 is CASSQPGQMYSNQPQHF. The CDR3 nucleotides read TGCGCCAGCAGCCAACCGGGACAGATGTATAGCAATCAGCCCCAGCATTTT. The V and J genes are TRBV4-1 and TRBJ1-5; 7 bases align to TRBD1. Germline CDR1 reads MGHRA; CDR2 reads YSYEKL. The CDR3 sequence is 17 residues long. Germline trimming cut 2 bases from V and 0 bases from J; bases unmatched to any gene: 7.

The chain has TRBV18 and TRBJ2-7; unclear D gene. The CDR3 extends over 14 amino acids. Between the trimmed V and J ends, which lost 3 bases and 2 bases, there was a span of 11 bases. Germline CDR1 is KGHSH and CDR2 is LQKENI. The CDR3 DNA follows: TGTGCCAGCTCACCCCCCACAGTCACCTACGAGCAGTACTTC. Encoded protein: CASSPPTVTYEQYF.

This clonotype was seen many times. The rearrangement uses TRBV6-1 and TRBJ2-1, with 8 nucleotides matching TRBD1. Unmatched junction bases numbered 8, after V lost 5 bases and J lost 5 bases. In germline, CDR1 is MNHNS, CDR2 SASEGT. This CDR3 is built from 15 residues. CDR3 nucleotides: TGTGCCAGCAGTACTCCGGGACAGGCAAACAATGAGCAGTTCTTC. It encodes CASSTPGQANNEQFF.

Notes on this clonotype: A read error is possible here, since a much larger clone lies one base away. V and J are TRBV12-3 or TRBV12-4 and TRBJ1-1; no definite D call. The CDR3 totals 13 residues. V was cut by 7 bases and J by 4 bases, with 13 bases left in between. As DNA, the CDR3 is TGTGCCAGCACCCCTTCGTCGGGCACTGAAGCTTTCTTT. The encoded protein is CASTPSSGTEAFF.

CDR3 nucleotide sequence: TGTGCCACCAGCAGAGAAGCTGGGGTAGTGCAGGGGCGCGATGGCTACACCTTC. Translating it yields CATSREAGVVQGRDGYTF. The V and J genes are TRBV15 and TRBJ1-2, with D possibly being TRBD1 (6 bases). Germline V gene sequence: CDR1 LNHNV, CDR2 YYDKDF (reference sequence). The CDR3 spans 18 residues. V was clipped by 0 bases and J by 6 bases, with 23 bases between them.

Concerning this clonotype itself: Relative to the germline gene, one junction end is altered; a read error may explain this. The chain joins TRBV7-7 to TRBJ1-4; a possible D gene is TRBD1 (5 bases). In germline, CDR1 is SSHAT, CDR2 FNYEAQ (reference sequence). This CDR3 contains 15 residues. The DNA of the CDR3 is TGTGCTAGCAGCTTGAGTGCAGGGCTCGGCGAAAAACTGTTTTTT. Encoded protein: CASSLSAGLGEKLFF.

V is TRBV6-1 and J is TRBJ2-7, with TRBD2 matching over 12 bases. Germline CDR1 reads MNHNS; CDR2 reads SASEGT. Trimming removed 4 bases from V and 4 bases from J; junction bases left unmatched: 5. The CDR3 spans 15 residues. The CDR3 region has the DNA TGTGCCAGCAGTGGGATGACTAGCGGGGGTTACGAGCAGTACTTC. The encoded protein is CASSGMTSGGYEQYF.

This clonotype was recorded at least ten times. The CDR3 reads CSASRLRTGGAPAYNEQFF. The CDR3 DNA reads as TGCAGTGCTAGCAGGTTGCGGACAGGGGGCGCCCCCGCCTACAATGAGCAGTTCTTC. J is TRBJ2-1 and V is TRBV20-1, with TRBD1 matching over 11 bases. Unmatched junction bases numbered 15, after V lost 3 bases and J lost 2 bases. The CDR3 totals 19 residues. Germline V lookup: CDR1 DFQATT, CDR2 SNEGSKA (reference sequence).

The chain links TRBV7-6 to TRBJ1-3; 7 positions match TRBD1. V trimming: 0 bases; J trimming: 4 bases; junction bases outside the gene matches: 3. The CDR3 totals 15 residues. The V gene's germline CDR1 is SGHVS and CDR2 FNYEAQ. The CDR3 coding sequence is TGTGCCAGCAGCTTAGCAGGGGGCCACGGAAACACCATATATTTT. It translates to CASSLAGGHGNTIYF.

The CDR3 coding sequence is TGTGCCAGTAGTACCTCCCGCACAGATACGCAGTATTTT. Translation: CASSTSRTDTQYF. This rearrangement joins TRBV19 to TRBJ2-3; unclear D gene. The CDR3 runs to 13 residues. V was clipped by 4 bases and J by 1 base, with 6 bases between them. Germline V CDR1 and CDR2: LNHDA, SQIVND (reference sequence).

This chain uses TRBV2 with TRBJ2-1, with D maybe TRBD2 (7 bases). The CDR3 covers 17 residues. With 2 bases removed from V and 2 bases from J, the gap between germline ends came to 16 bases. CDR1 is SNHLY, CDR2 FYNNEI, per germline. Here the CDR3 reads CASSELRGGRAYNEQFF. The CDR3 DNA reads as TGTGCCAGCAGTGAACTGAGGGGGGGTCGAGCCTACAATGAGCAGTTCTTC.

This clonotype was seen ten or more times. The chain couples TRBV30 to TRBJ2-2, with TRBD1 matching over 8 bases. This CDR3 has 14 residues. V shed 1 base and J 8 bases; nucleotides not matched to a gene: 6. CDR1 is GTSNPN, CDR2 SVGIG, per germline (reference sequence). The CDR3 DNA is TGTGCCTGGAGTGGACAGGGGCCCACGGGGGAGCTGTTTTTT. Its protein product is CAWSGQGPTGELFF. Based on the CDR3 plus reference TRBV30 and TRBJ2-2, the full variable domain is SQTIHQWPATLVQPVGSPLSLECTVEGTSNPNLYWYRQAAGRGLQLLFYSVGIGQISSEVPQNLSASRPQDRQFILSSKKLLLSDSGFYLCAWSGQGPTGELFFGEGSRLTVL.

The chain links TRBV27 to TRBJ1-2; D might be TRBD1 (6 bases). The germline V gene encodes CDR1 MNHEY and CDR2 SMNVEV (reference sequence). V gave up 6 bases and J gave up 2 bases, with 16 bases separating them. The CDR3 is 15 residues long. CDR3 DNA sequence: TGTGCCAGCAGCCCCCGTCCGGACAGAAACTATGGCTACACCTTC. Encoded protein: CASSPRPDRNYGYTF.

The chain combines TRBV10-2 with TRBJ2-5; 7 bases fit TRBD1. There are 15 residues in the CDR3. V trimming: 4 bases; J trimming: 0 bases; junction bases outside the gene matches: 5. The germline CDR1 and CDR2 sequences are WSHSY and SAAADI. The CDR3 loop is CASSVLGTDQETQYF. Written as DNA, the CDR3 is TGCGCCAGCAGTGTACTCGGGACAGACCAAGAGACCCAGTACTTC.

This chain joins TRBV15 and TRBJ2-7; D is undetermined. The germline V gene encodes CDR1 LNHNV and CDR2 YYDKDF (reference sequence). V was trimmed by 3 bases and J by 4 bases, leaving 7 bases between them. The CDR3 has 12 residues. CDR3 nucleotides: TGTGCCACCAGCAGGGAACGGTACGAGCAGTACTTC. Protein: CATSRERYEQYF.

This clonotype was seen only a few times. V usage is TRBV5-8 and J usage is TRBJ2-5, with 10 nucleotides matching TRBD2. The V gene's germline CDR1 is SGHTS and CDR2 YDEGEE. V gave up 4 bases and J gave up 1 base; unmatched junction bases: 7. The CDR3 runs to 16 residues. CDR3 residues: CASSALLAGSQETQYF. The CDR3, as DNA: TGTGCCAGCAGCGCGTTACTAGCGGGGAGCCAAGAGACCCAGTACTTC.

This clonotype was counted at least ten times. This sequence joins TRBV2 and TRBJ1-4; 7 nucleotides match TRBD1. The CDR3 spans 15 residues. Germline lookup yields CDR1 SNHLY and CDR2 FYNNEI. Germline trimming cut 6 bases from V and 4 bases from J; bases unmatched to any gene: 8. CDR3 in amino acids: CASRDRDSINEKLFF. DNA for the CDR3: TGTGCCAGCAGGGACCGGGACAGTATTAATGAAAAACTGTTTTTT.

The chain recombines TRBV14 with TRBJ1-3; TRBD1 is a possible D gene (5 bases). Trimming took off 0 bases at V and 4 bases at J, with 25 bases between the two ends. The CDR3 is 20 residues long. Germline V gene lookup returns CDR1 SGHDN and CDR2 FVKESK. The CDR3, as DNA: TGTGCCAGCAGCCAAGATAATTTGGGGGTACACGGATCTGCGGGAAACACCATATATTTT. It specifies CASSQDNLGVHGSAGNTIYF.

This clonotype was recorded a few times. V usage is TRBV7-9 and J usage is TRBJ2-2, with TRBD1 as a possible D gene (6 bases). Germline values: CDR1 SEHNR, CDR2 FQNEAQ (reference sequence). This CDR3 is built from 18 residues. The germline V and J ends were trimmed by 2 bases and 1 base, with 17 bases remaining between them. As DNA, the CDR3 is TGTGCCAGCAGCTTACCGGAGAGACAGGCCTGGAACACCGGGGAGCTGTTTTTT. As protein: CASSLPERQAWNTGELFF.

This clonotype was detected a few times. The chain employs TRBV6-1 and TRBJ1-1, with D possibly matching TRBD1 (6 bases). Germline CDR1 MNHNS, CDR2 SASEGT. V lost 7 bases and J 2 bases, leaving 11 bases between the germline ends. This CDR3 comprises 13 residues. The CDR3 loop is CASTRTDNTEAFF. CDR3 nucleotides: TGTGCCAGCACCAGGACAGATAACACTGAAGCTTTCTTT.

The rearrangement uses TRBV6-1 and TRBJ2-2; the match to TRBD1 covers 9 bases. The CDR3 is 16 amino acids. After removal of 7 bases from V and 3 bases from J, the junction contained 9 bases not matched to a gene. Per germline, CDR1 MNHNS and CDR2 SASEGT. The CDR3 region has the DNA TGTGCCAGCATCCCTACAGGGGGCCGTCACACCGGGGAGCTGTTTTTT. It specifies CASIPTGGRHTGELFF.

The rearrangement joins TRBV9 to TRBJ1-6; D gene uncertain. The length of the CDR3 is 13 residues. Germline V gene lookup returns CDR1 SGDLS and CDR2 YYNGEE. V lost 2 bases, J lost 9 bases, and 9 bases lay in between. CDR3 amino acids: CASSVESASPLHF. CDR3 sequence (DNA): TGTGCCAGCAGCGTCGAATCGGCTTCACCCCTCCACTTT.

A few counts support this clonotype. The chain joins TRBV20-1 to TRBJ1-1; 8 bases agree with TRBD1. V was clipped by 6 bases and J by 4 bases; unmatched bases: 10. The CDR3 has 14 residues. Germline V CDR1 and CDR2: DFQATT, SNEGSKA (reference sequence). The DNA of the CDR3 is TGCAGTGCAAGCGACAGGGGATCGGGCACTGAAGCTTTCTTT. It encodes CSASDRGSGTEAFF.

There are many counts of this clonotype. The V gene is TRBV20-1, the J gene TRBJ2-7, with no clear D. The V gene's germline CDR1 is DFQATT and CDR2 SNEGSKA (reference sequence). V was shortened by 4 bases and J by 3 bases, with 7 bases between the two germline ends. This CDR3 has 11 residues. In DNA form, the CDR3 reads TGCAGTGCTATGGGGTTCTACGAGCAGTACTTC. It specifies CSAMGFYEQYF.

This clonotype came up a few times. The chain is built from TRBV27 and TRBJ1-6; D remains unclear. Germline V lookup: CDR1 MNHEY, CDR2 SMNVEV (reference sequence). This CDR3 has 18 residues. Trimming stripped 5 bases from V and 11 bases from J, with 28 bases between. As DNA, the CDR3 is TGTGCCAGCAGTCCCCGCTCCCCTGGGATCGGTGGGTGGGCACCCCTCCACTTT. Translating gives CASSPRSPGIGGWAPLHF.

This clonotype was recorded at least ten times. The rearrangement uses TRBV20-1 and TRBJ2-5; TRBD2 is a possible D gene (6 bases). V lost 3 bases and J 5 bases, leaving 19 bases between the germline ends. The CDR3 is 15 amino acids. Germline values: CDR1 DFQATT, CDR2 SNEGSKA (reference sequence). CDR3 coding DNA: TGCAGTGCTAGCCTACCACCAGGGAGGACGGAGACCCAGTACTTC. The encoded protein is CSASLPPGRTETQYF.

This clonotype was observed many times. This chain links TRBV6-1 with TRBJ2-3; tentatively, D is TRBD1 or TRBD2 (6 bases each). Germline CDR1 reads MNHNS; CDR2 reads SASEGT. V was clipped by 1 base and J by 0 bases, with 8 bases between them. The CDR3 is 15 residues long. CDR3 sequence reads: CASSEGGASTDTQYF. The CDR3 DNA reads TGTGCCAGCAGTGAAGGGGGGGCAAGCACAGATACGCAGTATTTT.

This clonotype was recorded many times. The V and J genes are TRBV18 and TRBJ1-1; D perhaps matches TRBD1 (6 bases). From germline, CDR1 is KGHSH and CDR2 LQKENI. The CDR3 length is 13 residues. The ends were cut back, 3 bases at V and 5 bases at J, with 10 bases in the middle. CDR3 DNA: TGTGCCAGCTCACCCATACAGGGAACTGAAGCTTTCTTT. This translates into CASSPIQGTEAFF.